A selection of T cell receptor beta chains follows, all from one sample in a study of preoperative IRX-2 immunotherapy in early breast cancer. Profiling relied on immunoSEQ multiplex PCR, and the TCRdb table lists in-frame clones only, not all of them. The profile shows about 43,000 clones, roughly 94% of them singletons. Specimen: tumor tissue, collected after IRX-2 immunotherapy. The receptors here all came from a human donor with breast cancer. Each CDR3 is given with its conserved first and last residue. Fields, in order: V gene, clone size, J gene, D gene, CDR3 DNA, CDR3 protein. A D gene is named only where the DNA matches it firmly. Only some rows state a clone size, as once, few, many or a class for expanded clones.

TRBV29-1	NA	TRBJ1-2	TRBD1	TGCAGCGTGGGACTGACAGGGAATGGCTACACCTTC	CSVGLTGNGYTF
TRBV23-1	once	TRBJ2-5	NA	TGCGCCAGCAGTCAATGCGGGGCAGGGGTCCAAGAGACCCAGTACTTC	CASSQCGAGVQETQYF
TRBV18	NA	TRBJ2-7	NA	TGTGCCAGCTCGGAAGGGAAGGGACTCGAGCAGTACTTC	CASSEGKGLEQYF
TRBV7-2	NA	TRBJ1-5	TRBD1	TGTGCCAGCAGCTTGACAGGGGATCAGCCCCAGCATTTT	CASSLTGDQPQHF
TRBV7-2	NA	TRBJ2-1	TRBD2	TGTGCCAGCAGCTTAGGGGCCGATAGCGGGAGTTATGAGCAGTTCTTC	CASSLGADSGSYEQFF
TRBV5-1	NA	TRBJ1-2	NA	TGCGCCAGCAGCTTAGACACTCTCTATGGCTACACCTTC	CASSLDTLYGYTF
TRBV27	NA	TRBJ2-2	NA	TGTGCCAGCAGTTTTATGGGATTCAACACCGGGGAGCTGTTTTTT	CASSFMGFNTGELFF
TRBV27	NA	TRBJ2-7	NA	TGTGCCAGCAGTCCGTACATGGAATCCAACGAGCAGTACTTC	CASSPYMESNEQYF
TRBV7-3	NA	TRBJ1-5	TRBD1	TGTGCCAGCAGCCTAGACAGGGATCAGCCCCAGCATTTT	CASSLDRDQPQHF
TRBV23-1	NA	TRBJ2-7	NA	TGCGCCAGCAGTCAATCGTGTCTGGTCGAGCAGTACTTC	CASSQSCLVEQYF
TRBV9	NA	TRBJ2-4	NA	TGTGCCAGCAGCAGAGGACGAAAAACGGAACGGAACATTCAGTACTTC	CASSRGRKTERNIQYF
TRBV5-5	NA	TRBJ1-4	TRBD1	TGTGCCAGCAGCAACCGGGACAGAGTATTAGAAAAACTGTTTTTT	CASSNRDRVLEKLFF
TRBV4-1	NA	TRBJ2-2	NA	TGCGCCAGCAGCCAAGAACAAGGGGGGAGGAACACCGGGGAGCTGTTTTTT	CASSQEQGGRNTGELFF
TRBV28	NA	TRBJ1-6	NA	TGTGCCAGCAGTACCTCGGGGGGCAGCTATAATTCACCCCTCCACTTT	CASSTSGGSYNSPLHF
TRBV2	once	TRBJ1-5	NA	TGTGCCAGCAGCCACCCCGGGGGGGCTTATAGCAATCAGCCCCAGCATTTT	CASSHPGGAYSNQPQHF
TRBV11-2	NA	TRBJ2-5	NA	TGTGCCAGCAGCTTAGGGGGACAACGGTACTTC	CASSLGGQRYF
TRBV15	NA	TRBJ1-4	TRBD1	TGTGCCACCAGCCCTCAGACAGGGAATGGTAATGAAAAACTGTTTTTT	CATSPQTGNGNEKLFF
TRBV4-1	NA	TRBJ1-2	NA	TGCGCCAGCAGCCAAGAGGGGTATGGCTACACCTTC	CASSQEGYGYTF
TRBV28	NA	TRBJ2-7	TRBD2	TGTGCCAGCAGACCTACCCTAGCGGCACCCTACGAGCAGTACTTC	CASRPTLAAPYEQYF
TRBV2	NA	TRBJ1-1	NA	TGTGCCAGCAGTCTAACCCCGGGGAACACTGAAGCTTTCTTT	CASSLTPGNTEAFF
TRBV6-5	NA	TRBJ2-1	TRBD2	TGTGCCAGCAGCCCCGGACTAGCGGGGGTGGGGGAGCAGTTCTTC	CASSPGLAGVGEQFF
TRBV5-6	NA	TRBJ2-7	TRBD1	TGTGCCACCGGGACAGGGAGAAGAGAGCAGTACTTC	CATGTGRREQYF
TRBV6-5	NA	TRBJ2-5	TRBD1	TGTGCCAGCAGTTACCGGGACAGGGGGCGCGAGACCCAGTACTTC	CASSYRDRGRETQYF
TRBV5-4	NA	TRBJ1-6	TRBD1	TGTGCCAGCAGACCGACAGGGGCTGACTCACCCCTCCACTTT	CASRPTGADSPLHF
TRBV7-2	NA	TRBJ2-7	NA	TGTGCCAGCAGCTTAGAACGCTACGAGCAGTACTTC	CASSLERYEQYF
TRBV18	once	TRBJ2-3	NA	TGTGCCAGCTCACCCAGAGATACGCAGTATTTT	CASSPRDTQYF
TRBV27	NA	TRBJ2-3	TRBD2	TGTGCCAGCAGCCGCCCAGCGGGGAGCACAGATACGCAGTATTTT	CASSRPAGSTDTQYF
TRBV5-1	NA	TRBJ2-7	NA	TGCGCCAGCAGCCGCCTAGAGAGCTTCTCCTACGAGCAGTACTTC	CASSRLESFSYEQYF
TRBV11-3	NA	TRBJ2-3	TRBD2	TGTGCCAGCAGCGCCGGACTAGCGGTTAGCACAGATACGCAGTATTTT	CASSAGLAVSTDTQYF
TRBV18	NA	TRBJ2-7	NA	TGTGCCAGCTCACCACGCTACGAGCAGTACTTC	CASSPRYEQYF
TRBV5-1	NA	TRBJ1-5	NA	TGCGCCAGCAGCTTGGACAGCAATCAGCCCCAGCATTTT	CASSLDSNQPQHF
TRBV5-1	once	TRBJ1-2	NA	TGCGCCAGCAGCTTGGACGTGGGGCGGGATGGCTACACCTTC	CASSLDVGRDGYTF
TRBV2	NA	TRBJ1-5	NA	TGTGCCACCAGTGGTCGGGGCAATCAGCCCCAGCATTTT	CATSGRGNQPQHF
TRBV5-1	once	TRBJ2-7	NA	TGCGCCAGCAGCTTAGGACAGACAAACTTTTACGAGCAGTACTTC	CASSLGQTNFYEQYF
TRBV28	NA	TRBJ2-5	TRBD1	TGTGCCAGCAGTTTCCGGACAGGCCAGGGGACCCAGTACTTC	CASSFRTGQGTQYF
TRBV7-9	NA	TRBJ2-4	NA	TGTGCCAGCAGCTCCGGGGCAGGGTTAGCCAAAAACATTCAGTACTTC	CASSSGAGLAKNIQYF
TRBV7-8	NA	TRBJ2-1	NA	TGTGCCAGCAGCGGGAGCGGTAATGAGCAGTTCTTC	CASSGSGNEQFF
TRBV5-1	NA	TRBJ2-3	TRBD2	TGCGCCAGCAGCTCCATGATTAGCGGGAGTAGGGATACGCAGTATTTT	CASSSMISGSRDTQYF
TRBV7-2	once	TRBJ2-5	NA	TGTGCCAGCAGCCGCACGAGGGAGACCCAGTACTTC	CASSRTRETQYF
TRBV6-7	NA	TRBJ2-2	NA	TGTGCCAGCAGTTACTCGAATAAAGGTAGGGACCCCGGGGAGCTGTTTTTT	CASSYSNKGRDPGELFF
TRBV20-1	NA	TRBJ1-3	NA	TGCAGTGCTATTGGAAACACCATATATTTT	CSAIGNTIYF
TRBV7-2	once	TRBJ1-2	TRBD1	TGTGCCAGCAGCCCCAGGACAGGGGGCCTCTATGGCTACACCTTC	CASSPRTGGLYGYTF
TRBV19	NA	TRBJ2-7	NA	TGTGCCAGTAGTCCGAACTCGGCGGTGGTCGAGCAGTACTTC	CASSPNSAVVEQYF
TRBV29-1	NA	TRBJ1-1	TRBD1	TGCAGCGTTGACCCTAATACAGGGGGCACTGAAGCTTTCTTT	CSVDPNTGGTEAFF
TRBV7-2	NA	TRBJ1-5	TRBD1	TGTGCCAGCAGCTCAGGGGGTCAGCCCCAGCATTTT	CASSSGGQPQHF
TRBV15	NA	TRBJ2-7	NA	TGTGCCACCAGCAGAGATTACGACAGAACCTACGAGCAGTACTTC	CATSRDYDRTYEQYF
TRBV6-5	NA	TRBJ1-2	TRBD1	TGTGCCAGCAGTGTCTACAAGGGACAGCACTATGGCTACACCTTC	CASSVYKGQHYGYTF
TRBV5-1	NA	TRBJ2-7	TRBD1	TGCGCCAGCTCTTGGACAGGGGGAGACGAGCAGTACTTC	CASSWTGGDEQYF
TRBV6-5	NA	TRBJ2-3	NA	TGTGCCAGCAGTTGGCGGAGCAGCACAGATACGCAGTATTTT	CASSWRSSTDTQYF
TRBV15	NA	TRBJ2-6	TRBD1	TGTGCCACCAGGCAGGGGGTTGGGGCCAACGTCCTGACTTTC	CATRQGVGANVLTF